The rows below give T cell receptor beta chains drawn from one sample of a study of blood T cell repertoires in COVID-19. Only in-frame clones appear in the TCRdb table, and some are missing; sequencing was by immunoSEQ multiplex PCR. Here the sample spans about 24,000 clones, 89% being singletons. Sequenced sample: peripheral blood. Receptor source: a human donor in a cohort sampled during active COVID-19. CDR3s include the opening cysteine and the closing phenylalanine or tryptophan. D genes are given only for firm matches. Clone size appears in some rows only: once, few, many, or a class for an expanded clone.

clone size	V gene	D gene	J gene	CDR3 DNA	CDR3 protein
NA	TRBV24-1	TRBD2	TRBJ2-1	TGTGCCACCAGTGAAACGCTTGGCGGGAGATTCGGTGAGCAGTTCTTC	CATSETLGGRFGEQFF
once	TRBV5-6	NA	TRBJ1-1	TGTGCCAGCAGCCTTACAGGGATTACGTGGAACACTGAAGCTTTCTTT	CASSLTGITWNTEAFF
NA	TRBV19	TRBD1	TRBJ1-2	TGTGCCAGTAGTACCGGGACAGTGATTTTGGGCTATGGCTACACCTTC	CASSTGTVILGYGYTF
NA	TRBV12-5	NA	TRBJ1-1	TGTGCTAGTGGCCGCACAGGAAACACTGAAGCTTTCTTT	CASGRTGNTEAFF
few	TRBV7-2	NA	TRBJ1-2	TGTGCCAGCAGCTTAGGTAACACTGGCTACACCTTC	CASSLGNTGYTF
NA	TRBV11-3	NA	TRBJ2-1	TGTGCCAGCAGCTTAGTGGGGGGTTACAATGAGCAGTTCTTC	CASSLVGGYNEQFF
once	TRBV6-1	NA	TRBJ2-1	TGTGCCAGCAGTGATCCTTTACGAGGATCGCTGGCAAACAATGAGCAGTTCTTC	CASSDPLRGSLANNEQFF
once	TRBV4-2	TRBD2	TRBJ2-1	TGTGCCAGCAGCCCCTTTGGGACTAGCGGGAGGGACAATGAGCAGTTCTTC	CASSPFGTSGRDNEQFF
NA	TRBV7-8	NA	TRBJ2-7	TGTGCCAGCAGCTCGGAGACAGGGAGGTACGAGCAGTACTTC	CASSSETGRYEQYF
NA	TRBV6-5	NA	TRBJ2-7	TGTGCCAGCAGAGACCCGACGGGAACCTACGAGCAGTACTTC	CASRDPTGTYEQYF
NA	TRBV28	NA	TRBJ2-1	TGTGCCAGCAGTTGGGGGACTGATACGGGTGAGCAGTTCTTC	CASSWGTDTGEQFF
NA	TRBV21-1	NA	TRBJ2-1	TGTGCCAGCAGCAAAGCGGTAACTAGCCCGATCTCCTACAATGAGCAGTTCTTC	CASSKAVTSPISYNEQFF
NA	TRBV7-2	NA	TRBJ2-5	TGTGCCAGCAGCTTACTCCCCGGGACCCAGTACTTC	CASSLLPGTQYF
NA	TRBV6-2/TRBV6-3	TRBD2	TRBJ2-5	TGTGCCAGCAGTTTCGCCGGGACTAGCTTGGAGACCCAGTACTTC	CASSFAGTSLETQYF
NA	TRBV28	TRBD2	TRBJ2-7	TGTGCCAGCAGTTCCCGGACTAGCGGGAAGTACGAGCAGTACTTC	CASSSRTSGKYEQYF
NA	TRBV24-1	TRBD1	TRBJ2-1	TGTGCCACCAGTGATTGGACAGGGTACAATGAGCAGTTCTTC	CATSDWTGYNEQFF
once	TRBV27	NA	TRBJ2-3	TGTGCCAGCAGTTTACCCCCCGGAGATACGCAGTATTTT	CASSLPPGDTQYF
NA	TRBV6-5	TRBD2	TRBJ2-1	TGTGCCAGCAGCGGGACTAGCGGAAACAATGAGCAGTTCTTC	CASSGTSGNNEQFF
NA	TRBV2	TRBD1	TRBJ1-3	TGTGCCAGCAGCAGACAGGGGCTTGGAAACACCATATATTTT	CASSRQGLGNTIYF
NA	TRBV5-1	NA	TRBJ2-1	TGCGCCAGCAGCCCGCGCCCCTCTCTAGAGCAGTTCTTC	CASSPRPSLEQFF
few	TRBV7-6	TRBD1	TRBJ1-2	TGTGCCAGCAGCTCCGGGACAGGAGGCTACACCTTC	CASSSGTGGYTF
NA	TRBV2	NA	TRBJ1-5	TGTGCCAGCAGCGACGCCCGAGGCCAGCCCCAGCATTTT	CASSDARGQPQHF
NA	TRBV5-1	NA	TRBJ1-6	TGCGCCAGCAGCACGGGTGGAGAGAATTCACCCCTCCACTTT	CASSTGGENSPLHF
NA	TRBV28	NA	TRBJ2-2	TGTGCCAGCAGCCCCGGGCCATCGGGGACCGGGGAGCTGTTTTTT	CASSPGPSGTGELFF
NA	TRBV6-5	TRBD1	TRBJ1-1	TGTGCCAGCAGCCCGACAGGGGGCAAGAACACTGAAGCTTTCTTT	CASSPTGGKNTEAFF
NA	TRBV19	TRBD2	TRBJ2-7	TGTGCCAGTAGTATACTAGCGGGAGTTCGTCGCGACGAGCAGTACTTC	CASSILAGVRRDEQYF
once	TRBV29-1	NA	TRBJ2-5	TGCAGCGTTGGTGCTTCTTCAGGGATACCAGAGACCCAGTACTTC	CSVGASSGIPETQYF